This record covers a single T cell receptor beta chain. Its target is unknown. There are 12 residues in the CDR3. Between the trimmed V and J ends, which lost 4 bases and 4 bases, there was a span of 7 bases. Germline CDR1 and CDR2: SGHAT and FQNNGV. This table comes from immunoSEQ multiplex PCR, and its TCRdb copy is limited to in-frame clones, with some not included. Among about 220,000 clones listed, about 90% were seen once. The record originates from a study of cytomegalovirus exposure and HLA in healthy donors. Findings of the study overall: It was about 150 TCR beta chains that were listed as cytomegalovirus-associated.

The clonotype comes from a woman under 30 in good health and CMV-seronegative. V is TRBV11-2 and J is TRBJ1-2; D remains ambiguous. Sequencing was carried out using PBMCs. The CDR3, as DNA: TGTGCCAGCAGCTCTTCCTCCTATGGCTACACCTTC. The encoded protein is CASSSSSYGYTF.